This TCR beta chain came from a study of control samples from healthy donors and cancer patients. CDR1 SNHLY and CDR2 FYNNEI come from the germline V gene. V dropped 6 bases and J dropped 1; count of bases not matched to a gene: 7. The CDR3 runs 16 residues. Sequencing was performed with immunoSEQ multiplex PCR; in TCRdb, only in-frame clones are kept and a portion is missing. Of 350,000 to 450,000 clones listed, 80% to 95% were seen once; the top ten hold around 6.8%. Sequencing was done on a sample of PBMCs. The rearrangement links TRBV2 to TRBJ2-2; TRBD1 agrees at 8 bases. The receptor was isolated from a man aged 35-49 years with head and neck cancer. The DNA of the CDR3 is TGTGCCAGCAGCGAGGGCAGGGGGCTGAACACCGGGGAGCTGTTTTTT. Amino acid sequence: CASSEGRGLNTGELFF.